This T cell receptor (beta chain) derives from a study of blood T cell repertoires in COVID-19. In the authors' methods: Amplification with reference gene primers provided the estimates of nucleated cell counts. The repertoire was sequenced with immunoSEQ multiplex PCR; TCRdb's copy has only in-frame clones and lacks some. V, J and clone size reflect that table, while D and trimming were determined from the DNA. The data hold around 300,000 clones, with roughly nine tenths observed a single time. This CDR3 region has 18 residues. V lost 2 bases to trimming and J lost 1 base; unmatched junction nucleotides: 12. The V gene's germline CDR1 is SGHTS and CDR2 YDEGEE.

This receptor was identified in a woman under 30 who had recovered from COVID-19. Material: PBMCs or T cells enriched from blood (not recorded which). The chain recombines TRBV5-8 with TRBJ2-3; 8 bases map to TRBD1. The chain's CDR3 is CASSFDSTGVTGTDTQYF. CDR3 bases: TGTGCCAGCAGCTTTGATTCGACAGGGGTCACTGGCACAGATACGCAGTATTTT.